This T cell receptor beta chain was captured in a study of CD8 T cells in Susac syndrome. Germline V gene sequence: CDR1 GTSNPN, CDR2 SVGIG (reference sequence). The CDR3 has 14 amino acids. Unmatched junction bases numbered 4, after V lost 5 bases and J lost 2 bases. Reverse transcription used roughly 0.5 to 1 ug RNA and random hexamers. Multiplex immunoSEQ PCR targeted 54 Vbeta and 13 Jbeta TCR beta segments. TCRdb fed the immunoSEQ multiplex PCR reads into MiXCR, producing one record per CDR3 protein. The data contain about 400,000 distinct CDR3 sequences, 75% to 90% of them singletons. V gene TRBV30 combines with J gene TRBJ2-1; TRBD2 agrees at 9 bases. The sequenced sample consisted of CD8+ T cells from PBMCs. This sequence originates from a human donor with multiple sclerosis. CDR3 sequence reads: CAWLSGSPYNEQFF. The DNA for the CDR3 is TGTGCCTGGCTTAGCGGGAGCCCCTACAATGAGCAGTTCTTC. Based on the CDR3 plus reference TRBV30 and TRBJ2-1, the full variable domain is SQTIHQWPATLVQPVGSPLSLECTVEGTSNPNLYWYRQAAGRGLQLLFYSVGIGQISSEVPQNLSASRPQDRQFILSSKKLLLSDSGFYLCAWLSGSPYNEQFFGPGTRLTVL.